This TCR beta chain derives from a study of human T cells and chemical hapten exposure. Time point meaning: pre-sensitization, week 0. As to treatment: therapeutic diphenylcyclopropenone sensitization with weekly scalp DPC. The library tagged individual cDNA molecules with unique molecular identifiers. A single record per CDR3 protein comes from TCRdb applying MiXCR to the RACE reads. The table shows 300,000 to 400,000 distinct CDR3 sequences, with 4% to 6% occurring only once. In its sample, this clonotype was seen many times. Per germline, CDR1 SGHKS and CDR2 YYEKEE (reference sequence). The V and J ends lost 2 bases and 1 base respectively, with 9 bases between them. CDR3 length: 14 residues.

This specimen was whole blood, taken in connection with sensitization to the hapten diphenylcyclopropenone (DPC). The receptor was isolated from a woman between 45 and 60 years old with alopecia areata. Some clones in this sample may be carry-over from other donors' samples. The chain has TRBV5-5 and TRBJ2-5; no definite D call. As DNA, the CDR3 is TGTGCCAGCAGCTTAGGAACTGCCCAAGAGACCCAGTACTTC. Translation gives CASSLGTAQETQYF.